The rows below give T cell receptor beta chains drawn from one sample of a study of monozygotic twins with inflammatory bowel disease. TCRdb reanalyzed the 5' RACE reads and collapses them to one entry per CDR3 protein, without DNA. The table gives over 350,000 distinct CDR3 sequences; the top ten clones make up just over 2.5% of it. The specimen was blood. The receptors were sampled from a human donor with ulcerative colitis or Crohn's disease, or a healthy co-twin of an affected twin (not recorded which). CDR3s include the opening cysteine and the closing phenylalanine or tryptophan. Fields, in order: J gene, V gene, CDR3 protein.

>TRBJ1-2|TRBV7-9
CASSYGTGPLVGYTF
>TRBJ1-1|TRBV19
CASSQRGISFF
>TRBJ2-5|TRBV11-2
CASSLVRGGGAVGETQYF
>TRBJ1-6|TRBV11-2
CASSSWDRGRGYNSPLHF
>TRBJ2-5|TRBV29-1
CSVAGRRGETQYF
>TRBJ1-5|TRBV27
CASTVNGGSLGNQPQHF
>TRBJ2-4|TRBV3-1
CASSQAGSVAKNIQYF
>TRBJ2-1|TRBV12-3/TRBV12-4
CASSLGQRASYNEQFF
>TRBJ1-2|TRBV3-1
CASSQEGTRRGYTF
>TRBJ2-3|TRBV5-1
CASSPLHGGGTSTDTQYF
>TRBJ1-1|TRBV21-1
CASSKPGQEALNTEAFF
>TRBJ2-7|TRBV7-9
CASSHPTGLTYEQYF
>TRBJ2-7|TRBV5-1
CASSPDRRSSYEQYF
>TRBJ2-3|TRBV20-1
CSARVGGGAADTQYF
>TRBJ1-1|TRBV19
CASSSTGRGAAEAFF
>TRBJ2-1|TRBV7-2
CASSRGNNEQFF
>TRBJ2-7|TRBV29-1
CSVVGTGDYYEQYF
>TRBJ1-1|TRBV12-3/TRBV12-4
CASSTTGEVTEAFF
>TRBJ2-5|TRBV12-3/TRBV12-4
CASSHQTGGPETQYF
>TRBJ1-2|TRBV3-1
CASSQGAAPNYGYTF
>TRBJ2-2|TRBV7-9
CASSLKLVGTGELFF
>TRBJ2-5|TRBV20-1
CSALGPDETQYF
>TRBJ2-5|TRBV19
CASSIYQGIETQYF
>TRBJ1-1|TRBV7-7
CASSSDRDNTEAFF
>TRBJ2-1|TRBV28
CATQRGAYNEQFF
>TRBJ1-2|TRBV28
CASSFPRDGNGVIYGYTF
>TRBJ2-7|TRBV19
CASSWAYEQYF
>TRBJ2-7|TRBV15
CATSRDVASPGEQYF
>TRBJ2-5|TRBV20-1
CSANRAEETQYF
>TRBJ1-4|TRBV5-1
CASSSTAGTGPEKLFF
>TRBJ2-7|TRBV7-9
CASSFPSRGVSYEQYF
>TRBJ1-6|TRBV6-5
CASSNSGRINSPLHF
>TRBJ1-6|TRBV12-3/TRBV12-4
CASSDSHNSPLHF
>TRBJ2-2|TRBV9
CASSPRMNTGELFF
>TRBJ1-5|TRBV24-1
CATSDPGTGGNQPQHF
>TRBJ2-7|TRBV12-3/TRBV12-4
CASSPFPFGQSSYEQYF
>TRBJ1-5|TRBV20-1
CSARNGGSSTKPQHF
>TRBJ1-5|TRBV6-2/TRBV6-3
CASSYRVARGMARNQPQHF